The clone carrying this TCR beta chain was counted ten times or more. Its antigen is currently unknown. Nobody among the patients had been given any treatment before thyroid surgery. Source study methods: The study's classifier, a distant-metastasis tool for papillary thyroid cancer, was built using CDR3 differences across clinicopathological groups. TCRdb re-called the PCR reads through MiXCR. TCRdb's processing, not the authors', yielded these V and J calls. Of tens of thousands of clones detected, approximately 30% appear once; the ten largest clones hold about a tenth. CDR1 is LNHNV, CDR2 YYDKDF, per germline (reference sequence). V was trimmed by 1 base and J by 3 bases, leaving 11 bases between them. CDR3 length: 15 residues. These data belong to a study of metastatic and nonmetastatic thyroid tumors. For the study at large: Where malignant and benign thyroid patients were concerned, repertoires were compared across blood and tumor or nodule tissue.

General study findings and limits: Malignant thyroid tumors reportedly exceeded benign nodules significantly in TCR beta diversity, with the difference appearing in blood and tumor.

The receptor was isolated from a male donor with papillary thyroid cancer or a benign thyroid nodule (not recorded which). Some clones in this sample may be carry-over from other donors' samples. The chain joins TRBV15 to TRBJ2-3; the D gene is possibly TRBD2 (5 bases). The sample taken for sequencing was blood. The CDR3 is CATSRAGKGTDTQYF. The DNA for the CDR3 is TGTGCCACCAGCAGAGCGGGGAAAGGGACAGATACGCAGTATTTT.